The rows below give T cell receptor beta chains drawn from one sample of a study of T cell repertoires in cytomegalovirus infection. Their specific antigens are unknown. TCRdb recomputed calls from the reads with MiXCR, one row per CDR3 protein. The top ten hold more than 13% of the sample, which has about 900,000 distinct CDR3 sequences, less than 35% seen once. Source: cultured CD8+ T cells from PBMCs, taken from culture after CMV antigen stimulation. The receptors come from a human donor in good health (CMV status not recorded). Some clones in this sample may be carry-over from other donors' samples. Both conserved end residues are part of each CDR3. A D gene is named only where the DNA matches it firmly. Expanded clones get a size class; other rows say once, few or many, or leave the size out.

V gene: TRBV28; clone size: .; D gene: .; J gene: TRBJ1-1; CDR3 protein: CASSFRVGEGITEAFF; CDR3 DNA: TGTGCCAGCAGTTTCAGAGTCGGGGAGGGAATCACTGAAGCTTTCTTT
V gene: TRBV2; clone size: .; D gene: TRBD2; J gene: TRBJ2-3; CDR3 protein: CATKRLAGVTDTQYF; CDR3 DNA: TGTGCCACCAAGCGTCTAGCGGGGGTCACAGATACGCAGTATTTT
V gene: TRBV19; clone size: .; D gene: .; J gene: TRBJ2-1; CDR3 protein: CASRRPSRTNNEQFF; CDR3 DNA: TGTGCCAGCAGGAGACCCTCCCGAACTAACAATGAGCAGTTCTTC
V gene: TRBV27; clone size: few; D gene: .; J gene: TRBJ1-1; CDR3 protein: CASSLTVVTEAFF; CDR3 DNA: TGTGCCAGCAGTCTGACAGTGGTGACTGAAGCTTTCTTT
V gene: TRBV12-3/TRBV12-4; clone size: few; D gene: .; J gene: TRBJ2-6; CDR3 protein: CASSPRYSGANVLTF; CDR3 DNA: TGTGCCAGCAGTCCTAGGTACTCTGGGGCCAACGTCCTGACTTTC
V gene: TRBV12-3/TRBV12-4; clone size: .; D gene: .; J gene: TRBJ1-2; CDR3 protein: CASSLALTYWQDGAEYTF; CDR3 DNA: TGTGCCAGCAGTTTAGCGCTAACATATTGGCAGGACGGGGCCGAGTACACCTTC
V gene: TRBV7-9; clone size: many; D gene: .; J gene: TRBJ1-2; CDR3 protein: CASSSDRRGYTF; CDR3 DNA: TGTGCCAGCAGCTCCGACAGAAGAGGCTACACCTTC
V gene: TRBV12-3/TRBV12-4; clone size: .; D gene: .; J gene: TRBJ2-1; CDR3 protein: CASSYGARNEQFF; CDR3 DNA: TGTGCCAGCAGTTACGGGGCCAGAAATGAGCAGTTCTTC
V gene: TRBV7-8; clone size: many; D gene: .; J gene: TRBJ1-6; CDR3 protein: CASSASPNSPLHF; CDR3 DNA: TGTGCCAGCAGCGCAAGTCCAAATTCACCCCTCCACTTT
V gene: TRBV2; clone size: .; D gene: TRBD1; J gene: TRBJ1-5; CDR3 protein: CASSGAGTGYQPQHF; CDR3 DNA: TGTGCCAGCAGTGGTGCCGGGACAGGGTATCAGCCCCAGCATTTT
V gene: TRBV19; clone size: few; D gene: .; J gene: TRBJ1-5; CDR3 protein: CASSIGVAGGNQPQHF; CDR3 DNA: TGTGCCAGTAGTATAGGGGTGGCGGGGGGCAATCAGCCCCAGCATTTT
V gene: TRBV7-9; clone size: .; D gene: .; J gene: TRBJ1-4; CDR3 protein: CASRYDRLNEKLFF; CDR3 DNA: TGTGCCAGCAGATACGACAGACTTAATGAAAAACTGTTTTTT
V gene: TRBV7-2; clone size: many; D gene: .; J gene: TRBJ2-5; CDR3 protein: CASSLEGFWETQYF; CDR3 DNA: TGTGCCAGCAGCTTAGAAGGCTTTTGGGAGACCCAGTACTTC
V gene: TRBV7-2; clone size: few; D gene: .; J gene: TRBJ2-1; CDR3 protein: CASSLRGGHGNEQFF; CDR3 DNA: TGTGCCAGCAGCTTAAGGGGGGGCCATGGCAATGAGCAGTTCTTC
V gene: TRBV7-9; clone size: few; D gene: .; J gene: TRBJ1-4; CDR3 protein: CASSLALDTENEKLFF; CDR3 DNA: TGTGCCAGCAGCTTAGCGCTGGACACCGAAAATGAAAAACTGTTTTTT
V gene: TRBV7-9; clone size: many; D gene: .; J gene: TRBJ1-1; CDR3 protein: CASSLGGAGGTEAFF; CDR3 DNA: TGTGCCAGCAGTCTGGGAGGGGCTGGAGGTACTGAAGCTTTCTTT